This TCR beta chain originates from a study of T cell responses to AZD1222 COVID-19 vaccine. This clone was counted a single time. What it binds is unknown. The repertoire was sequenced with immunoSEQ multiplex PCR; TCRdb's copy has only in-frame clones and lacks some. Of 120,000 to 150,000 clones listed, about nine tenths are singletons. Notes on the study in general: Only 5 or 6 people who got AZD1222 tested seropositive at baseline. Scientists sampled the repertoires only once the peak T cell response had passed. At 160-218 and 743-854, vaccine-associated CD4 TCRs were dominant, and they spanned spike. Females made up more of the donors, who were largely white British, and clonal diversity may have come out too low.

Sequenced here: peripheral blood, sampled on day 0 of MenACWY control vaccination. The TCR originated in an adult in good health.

The CDR3 is CASSRGEAGGVNTEAFF. The CDR3 coding sequence is TGTGCCAGCAGCCGGGGGGAGGCAGGGGGCGTTAACACTGAAGCTTTCTTT. J is TRBJ1-1 and V is TRBV5-4; TRBD1 matches 8 bases. The V segment lost 4 bases and the J segment 2 bases; nucleotides outside the gene matches: 13. Germline-derived CDR1 and CDR2 are SGHNT and YYREEE (reference sequence). CDR3 length: 17 residues. The full variable domain, completed using reference TRBV5-4 and TRBJ1-1, is ETGVTQSPTHLIKTRGQQVTLRCSSQSGHNTVSWYQQALGQGPQFIFQYYREEENGRGNFPPRFSGLQFPNYSSELNVNALELDDSALYLCASSRGEAGGVNTEAFFGQGTRLTVV.